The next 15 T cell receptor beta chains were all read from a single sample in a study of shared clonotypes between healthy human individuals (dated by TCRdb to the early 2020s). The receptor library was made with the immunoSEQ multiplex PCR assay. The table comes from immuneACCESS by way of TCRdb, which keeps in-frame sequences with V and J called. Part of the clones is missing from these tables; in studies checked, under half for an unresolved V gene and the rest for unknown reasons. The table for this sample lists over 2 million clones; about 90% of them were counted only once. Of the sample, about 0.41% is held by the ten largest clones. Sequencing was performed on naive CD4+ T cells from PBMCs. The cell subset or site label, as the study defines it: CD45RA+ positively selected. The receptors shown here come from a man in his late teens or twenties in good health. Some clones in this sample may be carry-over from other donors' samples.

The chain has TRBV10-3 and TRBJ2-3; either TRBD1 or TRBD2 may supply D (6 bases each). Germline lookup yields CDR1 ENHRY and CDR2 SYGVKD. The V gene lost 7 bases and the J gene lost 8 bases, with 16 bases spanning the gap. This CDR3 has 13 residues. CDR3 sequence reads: CAIMGGPLATQYF. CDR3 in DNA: TGTGCCATCATGGGGGGCCCTCTGGCTACGCAGTATTTT.

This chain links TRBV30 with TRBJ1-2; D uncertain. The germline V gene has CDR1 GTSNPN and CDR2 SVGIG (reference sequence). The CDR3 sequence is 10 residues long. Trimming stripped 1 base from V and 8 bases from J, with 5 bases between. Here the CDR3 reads CAWSERGYTF. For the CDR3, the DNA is TGTGCCTGGAGTGAGAGGGGCTACACCTTC. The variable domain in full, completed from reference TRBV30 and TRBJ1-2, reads SQTIHQWPATLVQPVGSPLSLECTVEGTSNPNLYWYRQAAGRGLQLLFYSVGIGQISSEVPQNLSASRPQDRQFILSSKKLLLSDSGFYLCAWSERGYTFGSGTRLTVV.

This CDR3 is CASSLRGFPSYEQYF. For the CDR3, the DNA is TGCGCCAGCAGCTTGCGCGGCTTTCCCTCCTACGAGCAGTACTTC. The rearrangement joins TRBV5-1 to TRBJ2-7; D is unclear. Per the germline V gene, CDR1 is SGHRS and CDR2 is YFSETQ. The CDR3 has 15 residues. V gave up 1 base and J gave up 0 bases, with 11 bases separating them.

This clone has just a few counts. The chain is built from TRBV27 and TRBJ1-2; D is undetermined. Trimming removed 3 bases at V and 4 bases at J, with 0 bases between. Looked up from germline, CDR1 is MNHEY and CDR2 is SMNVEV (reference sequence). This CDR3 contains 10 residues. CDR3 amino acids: CASSFYGYTF. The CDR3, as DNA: TGTGCCAGCAGTTTCTATGGCTACACCTTC.

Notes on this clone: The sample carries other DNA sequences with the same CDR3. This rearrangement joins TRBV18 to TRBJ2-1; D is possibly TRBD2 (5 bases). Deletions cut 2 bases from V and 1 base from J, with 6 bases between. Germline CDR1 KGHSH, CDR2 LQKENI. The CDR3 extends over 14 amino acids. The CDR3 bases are TGTGCCAGCTCACCAACTAGATCCTACAATGAGCAGTTCTTC. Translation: CASSPTRSYNEQFF.

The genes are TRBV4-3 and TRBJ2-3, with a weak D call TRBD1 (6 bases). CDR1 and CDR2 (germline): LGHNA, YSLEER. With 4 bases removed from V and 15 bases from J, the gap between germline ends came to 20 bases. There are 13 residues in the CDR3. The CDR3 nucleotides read TGCGCCAGCAGCCCGTCTAGGTCGGACAGAAACTATTTT. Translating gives CASSPSRSDRNYF.

The CDR3 coding sequence is TGTGCCAGCAGCGTAGCCGGACTAGCGACAGATACGCAGTATTTT. Its translation: CASSVAGLATDTQYF. This chain connects TRBV5-6 to TRBJ2-3; 9 bases fit TRBD2. There are 15 residues in the CDR3. The germline V gene encodes CDR1 SGHDT and CDR2 YYEEEE. The trim removed 4 bases at V and 3 bases at J, leaving 6 bases unmatched.

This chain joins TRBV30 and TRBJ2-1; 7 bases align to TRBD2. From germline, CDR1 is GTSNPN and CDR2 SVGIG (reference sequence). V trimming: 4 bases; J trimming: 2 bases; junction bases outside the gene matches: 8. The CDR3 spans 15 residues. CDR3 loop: CAWNARERTYNEQFF. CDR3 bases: TGTGCCTGGAACGCGCGGGAGAGGACCTACAATGAGCAGTTCTTC.

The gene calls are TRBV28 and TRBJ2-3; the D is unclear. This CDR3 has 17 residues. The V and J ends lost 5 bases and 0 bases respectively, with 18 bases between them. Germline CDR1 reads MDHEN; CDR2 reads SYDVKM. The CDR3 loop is CASSQMSIVSSTDTQYF. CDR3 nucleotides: TGTGCCAGCAGTCAAATGAGTATAGTCTCTAGCACAGATACGCAGTATTTT.

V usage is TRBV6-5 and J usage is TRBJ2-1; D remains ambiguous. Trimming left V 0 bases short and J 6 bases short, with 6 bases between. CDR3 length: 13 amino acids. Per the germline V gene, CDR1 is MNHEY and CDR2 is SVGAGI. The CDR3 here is CASSYSSRNEQFF. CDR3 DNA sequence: TGTGCCAGCAGTTACTCTTCACGCAATGAGCAGTTCTTC.

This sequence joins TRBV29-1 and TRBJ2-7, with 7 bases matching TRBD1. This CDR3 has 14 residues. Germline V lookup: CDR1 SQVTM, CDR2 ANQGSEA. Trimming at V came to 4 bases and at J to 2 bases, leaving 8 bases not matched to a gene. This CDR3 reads CSVGKGQRAYEQYF. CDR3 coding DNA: TGCAGCGTTGGGAAGGGACAGAGAGCCTACGAGCAGTACTTC.

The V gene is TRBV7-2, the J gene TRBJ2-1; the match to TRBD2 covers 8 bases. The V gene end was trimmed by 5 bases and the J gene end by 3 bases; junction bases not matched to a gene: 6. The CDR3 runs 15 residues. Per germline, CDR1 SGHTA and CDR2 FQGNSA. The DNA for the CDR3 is TGTGCCAGCAGCCTATGGACTAGCAGCTACAATGAGCAGTTCTTC. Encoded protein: CASSLWTSSYNEQFF.

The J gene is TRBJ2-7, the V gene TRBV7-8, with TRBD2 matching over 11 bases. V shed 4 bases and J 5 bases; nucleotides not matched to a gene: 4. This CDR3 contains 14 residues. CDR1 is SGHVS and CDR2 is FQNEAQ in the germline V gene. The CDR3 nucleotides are TGTGCCAGCAGCTCGGGGACTAGCGGAGACGAGCAGTACTTC. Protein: CASSSGTSGDEQYF.

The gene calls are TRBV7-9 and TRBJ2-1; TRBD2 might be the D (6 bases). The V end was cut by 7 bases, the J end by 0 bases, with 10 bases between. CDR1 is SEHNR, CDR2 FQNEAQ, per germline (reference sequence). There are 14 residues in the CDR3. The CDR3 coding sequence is TGTGCCAGCACGCTGCGGGGCTCCTACAATGAGCAGTTCTTC. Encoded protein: CASTLRGSYNEQFF.

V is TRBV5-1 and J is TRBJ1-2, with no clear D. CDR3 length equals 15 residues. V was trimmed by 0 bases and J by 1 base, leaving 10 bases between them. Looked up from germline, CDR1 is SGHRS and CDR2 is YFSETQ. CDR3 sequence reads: CASSLGGSDNYGYTF. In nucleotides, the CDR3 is TGCGCCAGCAGCTTGGGGGGAAGCGATAACTATGGCTACACCTTC.